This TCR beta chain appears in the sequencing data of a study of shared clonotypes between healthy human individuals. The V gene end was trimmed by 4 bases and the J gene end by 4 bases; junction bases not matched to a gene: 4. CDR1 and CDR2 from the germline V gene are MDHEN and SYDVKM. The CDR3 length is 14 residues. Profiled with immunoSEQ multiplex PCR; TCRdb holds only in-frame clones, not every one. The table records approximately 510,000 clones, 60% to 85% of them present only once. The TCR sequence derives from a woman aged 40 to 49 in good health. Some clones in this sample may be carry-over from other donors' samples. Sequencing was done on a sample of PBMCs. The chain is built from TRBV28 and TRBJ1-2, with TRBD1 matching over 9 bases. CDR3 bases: TGTGCCAGCAGTTCGGGACAGGGTACCTATGGCTACACCTTC. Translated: CASSSGQGTYGYTF.